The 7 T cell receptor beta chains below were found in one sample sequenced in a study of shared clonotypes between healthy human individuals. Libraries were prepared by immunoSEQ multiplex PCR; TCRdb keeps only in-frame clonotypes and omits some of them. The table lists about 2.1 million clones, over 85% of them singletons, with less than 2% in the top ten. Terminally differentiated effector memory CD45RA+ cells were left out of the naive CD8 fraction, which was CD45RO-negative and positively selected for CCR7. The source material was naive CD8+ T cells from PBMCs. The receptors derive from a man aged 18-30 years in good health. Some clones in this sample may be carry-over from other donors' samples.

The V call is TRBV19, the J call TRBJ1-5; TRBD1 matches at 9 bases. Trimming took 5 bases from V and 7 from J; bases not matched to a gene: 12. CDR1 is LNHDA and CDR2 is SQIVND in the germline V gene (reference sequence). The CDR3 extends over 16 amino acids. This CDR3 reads CASSGDRASHWQPQHF. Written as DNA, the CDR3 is TGTGCCAGTAGTGGGGACAGGGCTTCCCACTGGCAGCCCCAGCATTTT.

CDR3 sequence: CSVTEVYGYTF. The DNA of the CDR3 is TGCAGCGTGACAGAGGTCTATGGCTACACCTTC. This chain connects TRBV29-1 to TRBJ1-2; maybe TRBD1 (5 bases). The V end lost 6 bases, the J end lost 4 bases, and 9 bases lay between the germline ends. Germline-derived CDR1 and CDR2 are SQVTM and ANQGSEA. This CDR3 has 11 amino acids.

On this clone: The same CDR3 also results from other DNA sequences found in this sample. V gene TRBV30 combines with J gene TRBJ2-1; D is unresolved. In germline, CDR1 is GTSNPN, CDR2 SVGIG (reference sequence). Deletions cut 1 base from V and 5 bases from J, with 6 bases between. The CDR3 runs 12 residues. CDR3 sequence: CAWSELNNEQFF. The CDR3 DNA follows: TGTGCCTGGAGTGAGCTTAACAATGAGCAGTTCTTC.

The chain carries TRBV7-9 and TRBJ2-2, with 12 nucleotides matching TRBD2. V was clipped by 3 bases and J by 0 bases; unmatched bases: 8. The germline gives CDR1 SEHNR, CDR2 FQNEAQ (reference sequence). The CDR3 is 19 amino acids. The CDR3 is CASSFSGLAGHSNTGELFF. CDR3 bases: TGTGCCAGCAGCTTCAGCGGACTAGCGGGGCATTCGAACACCGGGGAGCTGTTTTTT.

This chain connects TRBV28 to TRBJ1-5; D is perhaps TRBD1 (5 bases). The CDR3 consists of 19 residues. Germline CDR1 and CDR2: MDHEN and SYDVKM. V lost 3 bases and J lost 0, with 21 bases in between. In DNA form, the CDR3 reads TGTGCCAGCAGTTTTTCGCTTTCGCCCGCAGGGAATAGCAATCAGCCCCAGCATTTT. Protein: CASSFSLSPAGNSNQPQHF.

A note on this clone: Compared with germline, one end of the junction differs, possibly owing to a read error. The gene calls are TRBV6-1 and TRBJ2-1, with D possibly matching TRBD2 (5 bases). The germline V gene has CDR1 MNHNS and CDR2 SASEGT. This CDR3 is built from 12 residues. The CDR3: CVSSEGSSEQFF. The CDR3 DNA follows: TGTGTCAGCAGTGAAGGGAGCTCTGAGCAGTTCTTC.

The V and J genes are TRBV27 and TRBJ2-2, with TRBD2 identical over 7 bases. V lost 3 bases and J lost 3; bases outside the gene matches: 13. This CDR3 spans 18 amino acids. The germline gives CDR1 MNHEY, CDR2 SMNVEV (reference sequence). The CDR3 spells CASSFLTGGSLHTGELFF. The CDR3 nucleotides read TGTGCCAGCAGTTTTTTGACGGGCGGGAGTCTGCACACCGGGGAGCTGTTTTTT.